This TCR beta chain comes out of a study of blood T cell repertoires in COVID-19 (TCRdb year 2020). For the wider study: Samples from collaborators originated in the United States, Italy and Spain and spanned both the acute and convalescent phases of COVID-19. Samples were obtained from the ongoing ImmuneRACE study (first 160 participants) and from 1,200 or so subjects provided by 6 global collaborators. Where available, HLA class I and class II types were obtained from metadata supplied by the sample provider rather than from assay-based typing. The prospective study material was composed of cDNA or gDNA derived from T cells, B-cell-depleted T cells, or PBMCs. Deeply sampled blood TCRbeta repertoires from subjects exposed to, actively infected with, or recovered from COVID-19 were included in the dataset. The repertoires were released in a freely available public database meant as a resource for research on the immune response to SARS-CoV-2. Nearly every sample came with metadata listing a de-identified subject ID, COVID-19 status, age in years and sex. What the work shows at the level of the full study, not this receptor alone: The quantity of clinical and demographic metadata differed by source and by participant and was supplied without curation.

Each collaborating institution followed its own protocols to collect whole blood in K2EDTA tubes. For TCRbeta analysis, collaborator samples were shipped as frozen whole blood, as isolated PBMCs, or as DNA extracted from either sample type. CDR1 and CDR2 are read off the germline V gene (reference sequence) as GTSNPN and SVGIG. The CDR3 runs 12 amino acids, cysteine and phenylalanine included. Only the CDR3 DNA is retained, 36 bases long and in frame from the first base. V is clipped by 3 bases and J by 6 bases, and the sequence between their germline boundaries is 12 bases long. This clone has just one count. Its binding antigen is unknown. Base qualities are not at hand, and no much larger clone is one base apart. TCRbeta CDR3 regions were amplified from genomic DNA using the immunoSEQ Assay, a bias-controlled multiplex PCR. The study's processing was this. Within the assay, amplification of reference gene primers was used to estimate how many nucleated cells each sample contained. To quantify the absolute abundance of each unique TCRbeta CDR3 rearrangement, sequence reads were collapsed and filtered. For each sample, productive Simpson clonality was calculated as the square root of Simpson's diversity index across productive rearrangements. The source is immuneACCESS, and TCRdb retained only in-frame sequences with V and J called. Part of the clones is not carried over; for the studies checked, unresolved V genes explain less than half of this, and the remainder is unexplained. V and J calls and clone size are given by that table; D and trimming were obtained from the DNA. This sample is represented by approximately 23,000 clones; 80% to 90% of them were singletons. The ten biggest clones cover under 6.5% of the sample.

This receptor was identified in a woman older than 75 with active COVID-19. The sample was peripheral blood. This sequence uses TRBV30 and TRBJ2-7; TRBD1 is possibly the D segment (6 matching bases). CDR3 loop: CAWSRGVREQYF. Read as DNA, the sequence is TGTGCCTGGAGCAGGGGCGTTCGCGAGCAGTACTTC.